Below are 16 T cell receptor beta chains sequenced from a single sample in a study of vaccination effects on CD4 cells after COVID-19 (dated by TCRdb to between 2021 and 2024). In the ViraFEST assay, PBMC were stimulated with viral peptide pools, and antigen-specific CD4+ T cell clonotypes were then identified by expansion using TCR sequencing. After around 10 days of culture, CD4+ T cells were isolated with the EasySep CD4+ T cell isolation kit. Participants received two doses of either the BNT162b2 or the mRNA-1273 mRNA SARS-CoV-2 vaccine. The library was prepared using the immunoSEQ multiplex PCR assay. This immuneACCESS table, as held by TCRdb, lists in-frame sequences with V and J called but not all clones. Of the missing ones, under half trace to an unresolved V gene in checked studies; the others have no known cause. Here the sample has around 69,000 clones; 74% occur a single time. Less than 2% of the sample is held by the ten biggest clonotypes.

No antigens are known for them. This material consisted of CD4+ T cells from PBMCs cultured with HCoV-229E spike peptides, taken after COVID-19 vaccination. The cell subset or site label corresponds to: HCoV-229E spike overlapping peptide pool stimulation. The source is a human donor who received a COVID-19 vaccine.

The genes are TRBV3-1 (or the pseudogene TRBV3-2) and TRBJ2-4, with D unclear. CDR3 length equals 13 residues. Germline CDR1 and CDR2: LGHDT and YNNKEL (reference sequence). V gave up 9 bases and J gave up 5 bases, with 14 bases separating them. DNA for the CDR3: TGTGCCAGTTCCTCTGATCCGCAAAACATTCAGTACTTC. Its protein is CASSSDPQNIQYF.

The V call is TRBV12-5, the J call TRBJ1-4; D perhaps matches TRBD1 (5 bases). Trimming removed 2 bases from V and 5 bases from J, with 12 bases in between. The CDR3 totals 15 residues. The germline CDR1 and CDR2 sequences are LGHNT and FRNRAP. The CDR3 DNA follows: TGTGCTAGTGGTTTGTCGGGGACGGAAAATGAAAAACTGTTTTTT. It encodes CASGLSGTENEKLFF.

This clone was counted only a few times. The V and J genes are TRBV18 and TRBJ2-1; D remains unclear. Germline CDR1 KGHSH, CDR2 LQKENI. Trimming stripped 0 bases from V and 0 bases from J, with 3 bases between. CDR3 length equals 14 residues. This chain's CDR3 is CASSPPSSYNEQFF. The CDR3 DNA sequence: TGTGCCAGCTCACCACCTAGCTCCTACAATGAGCAGTTCTTC.

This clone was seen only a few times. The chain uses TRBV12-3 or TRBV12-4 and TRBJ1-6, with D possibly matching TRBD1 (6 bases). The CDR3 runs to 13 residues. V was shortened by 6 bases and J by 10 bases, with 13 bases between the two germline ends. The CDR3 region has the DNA TGTGCCAGCAGGCAGGGGATCCAGTCACCCCTCCACTTT. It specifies CASRQGIQSPLHF.

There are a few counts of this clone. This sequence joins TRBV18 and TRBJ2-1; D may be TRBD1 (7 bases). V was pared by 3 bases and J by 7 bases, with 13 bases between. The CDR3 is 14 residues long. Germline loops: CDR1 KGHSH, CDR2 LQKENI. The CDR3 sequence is CASSPMQGGNEQFF. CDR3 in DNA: TGTGCCAGCTCACCGATGCAGGGGGGAAATGAGCAGTTCTTC.

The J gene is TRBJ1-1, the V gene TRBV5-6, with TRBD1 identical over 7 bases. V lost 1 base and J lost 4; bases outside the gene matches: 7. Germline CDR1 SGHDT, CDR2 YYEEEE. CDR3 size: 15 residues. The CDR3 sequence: CASSLLQGDGTEAFF. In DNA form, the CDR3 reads TGTGCCAGCAGCTTGCTCCAGGGGGACGGCACTGAAGCTTTCTTT.

Here the CDR3 DNA reads TGTGCCATCAGTGAGTATCTCCCTAGCGGGGCGACGAACACCGGGGAGCTGTTTTTT. Protein product: CAISEYLPSGATNTGELFF. The chain employs TRBV10-3 and TRBJ2-2, with 9 bases matching TRBD2. Trimming removed 1 base from V and 0 bases from J; junction bases left unmatched: 9. The CDR3 spans 19 residues. CDR1 and CDR2 from the germline V gene are ENHRY and SYGVKD.

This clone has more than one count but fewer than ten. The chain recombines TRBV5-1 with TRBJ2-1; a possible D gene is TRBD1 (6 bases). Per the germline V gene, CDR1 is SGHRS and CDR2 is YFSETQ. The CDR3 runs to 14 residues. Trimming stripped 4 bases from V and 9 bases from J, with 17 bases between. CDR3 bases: TGCGCCAGCAGCACGGGAAACAGGGCCCTTGAGCAGTTCTTC. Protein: CASSTGNRALEQFF.

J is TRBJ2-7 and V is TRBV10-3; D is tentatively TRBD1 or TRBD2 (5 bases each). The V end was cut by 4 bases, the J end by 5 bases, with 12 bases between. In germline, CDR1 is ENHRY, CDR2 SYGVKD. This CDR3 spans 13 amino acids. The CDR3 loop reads CAISGGPRDEQYV. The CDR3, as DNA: TGTGCCATCAGTGGGGGACCTCGGGACGAGCAGTACGTC.

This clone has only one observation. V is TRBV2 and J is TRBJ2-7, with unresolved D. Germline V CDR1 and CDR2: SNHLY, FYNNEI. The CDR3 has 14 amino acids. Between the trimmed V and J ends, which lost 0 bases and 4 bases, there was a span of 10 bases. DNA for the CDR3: TGTGCCAGCAGTGAAGCGGCTCCCGATTACGAGCAGTACGTC. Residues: CASSEAAPDYEQYV.

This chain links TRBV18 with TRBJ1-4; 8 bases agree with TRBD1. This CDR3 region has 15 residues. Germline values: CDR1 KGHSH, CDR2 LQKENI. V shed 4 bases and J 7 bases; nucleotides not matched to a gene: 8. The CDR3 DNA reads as TGTGCCAGCTCACGGATACAGGGGGAAGGTGAAAAACTGTTTTTT. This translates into CASSRIQGEGEKLFF.

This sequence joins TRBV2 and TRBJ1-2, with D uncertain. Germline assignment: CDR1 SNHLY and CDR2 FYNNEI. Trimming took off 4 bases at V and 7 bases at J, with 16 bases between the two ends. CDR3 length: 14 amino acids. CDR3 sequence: CASSASTLLGGYTF. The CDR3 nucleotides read TGTGCCAGCAGTGCCTCGACACTTCTAGGTGGCTACACCTTC.

The CDR3 reads CASSFYPRTNSGANVLTF. CDR3 DNA: TGCGCCAGCAGCTTCTACCCCCGAACCAACTCTGGGGCCAACGTCCTGACTTTC. The chain combines TRBV5-1 with TRBJ2-6; D ambiguous. V gave up 2 bases and J gave up 0 bases, with 15 bases separating them. Germline CDR1 SGHRS, CDR2 YFSETQ. This CDR3 has 18 amino acids.

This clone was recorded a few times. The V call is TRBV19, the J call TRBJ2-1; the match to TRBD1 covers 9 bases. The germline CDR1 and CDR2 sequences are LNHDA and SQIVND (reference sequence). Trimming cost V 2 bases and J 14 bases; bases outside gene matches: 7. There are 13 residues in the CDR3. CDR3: CASSINWDRVKFF. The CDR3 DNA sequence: TGTGCCAGTAGTATAAACTGGGACAGGGTAAAGTTCTTC.

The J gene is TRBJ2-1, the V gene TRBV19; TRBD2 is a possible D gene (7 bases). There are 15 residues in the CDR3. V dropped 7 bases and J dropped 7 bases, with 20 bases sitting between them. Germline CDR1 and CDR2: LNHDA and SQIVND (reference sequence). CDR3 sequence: CASTNIGGQTNEQFF. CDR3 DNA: TGTGCCAGTACTAACATCGGGGGGCAAACAAATGAGCAGTTCTTC.

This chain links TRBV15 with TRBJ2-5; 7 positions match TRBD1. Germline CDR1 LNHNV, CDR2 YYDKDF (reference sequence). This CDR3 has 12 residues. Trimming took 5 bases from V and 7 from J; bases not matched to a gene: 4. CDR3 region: CATSGQVRTQYF. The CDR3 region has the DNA TGTGCCACCAGCGGACAGGTCCGGACCCAGTACTTC.